This TCR beta chain was sequenced in a study of high-grade serous ovarian cancer treatment subgroups listed by TCRdb under 2021. For context, the study as a whole: On average, sequencing produced approximately 13,000 reads and approximately 7,500 unique TCR beta rearrangements for each sample. One primary tumor sample and two metastatic tumor samples were collected from each patient, for a total of 100 or so samples. Under a laparoscopic triage algorithm, patients with high-grade serous ovarian cancer were grouped by complete gross resection or by neoadjuvant chemotherapy response, and the study profiled the TCR beta repertoires of these patients. The cohort comprised 30 or so patients: about ten with no residual disease after primary surgery (R0), about ten excellent NACT responders, and about ten poor NACT responders. Findings and caveats that apply to the study as a whole: Neoantigen level correlated positively with TCR clonal relatedness, and copy number variation and mutation load from whole-genome sequencing showed a positive trend with TCR clonal relatedness. The TCR repertoire analyses centered on CDR3, and CDR1 and CDR2 were not analyzed. Repertoire similarity between tumors from the same patient ranged from 0.11 to 0.79, while tumors from different patients showed almost no similarity. Bulk tumor TCR sequencing lacked spatial information, limiting insight into HGSC tumor complexity and diversity.

The 85 to 100 tumor samples underwent high-throughput TCR profiling with ImmunoSEQ. For the original study's pipeline: Repertoire diversity metrics included richness (unique productive sequences), clonality, evenness and relatedness; Bhattacharyya coefficient assessed similarity between samples. Conclusions stayed consistent in a sensitivity analysis that left out TCRs with fewer than two reads. Drawn from immuneACCESS, this table holds only the in-frame rearrangements with V and J called that TCRdb kept. Clones are partly lost; checked studies trace under half to an unresolved V gene and leave the rest unexplained. V and J calls and clone size are those listed in that table; D and trimming were worked out from the DNA. Recorded for this sample are about 6,800 clones; 60% to 80% of them occurred a single time. The top ten clonotypes cover less than 6% of the sample. This clone was seen only once. Its antigen target is currently unknown. No base quality information exists; no much larger clone differs at one position.

Tumor samples were obtained before definitive surgery or chemotherapy. Genomic DNA was extracted by the MD Anderson Biospecimen Extraction Resource, and TCR sequencing was done by the MD Anderson Cancer Genomics Laboratory. V loses 4 bases at its end and J loses 4 bases; junction bases beyond the gene matches: 14. The CDR3 spans 18 residues, from the cysteine through the phenylalanine. Only CDR3 DNA is held: 54 bases, read in frame from base 1. As encoded in the germline V gene, CDR1 is SGHVS while CDR2 is FQNEAQ. The V gene is TRBV7-8 and the J gene is TRBJ2-3; TRBD2 agrees with 10 junctional bases. Sequencing used tumor tissue. This clonotype originated in a human donor with high-grade serous ovarian cancer. The DNA sequence follows: TGTGCCAGCAGCTCCCAATTGTCAGCGGGGGGGTTTTCAGATACGCAGTATTTT. It translates to CASSSQLSAGGFSDTQYF.